Below, 21 T cell receptor beta chains from the same sample are listed, as sequenced in a study of CD8 T cells in ankylosing spondylitis. Whole-study results and caveats: A motif of 7 to 9 highly homologous TCR beta variants was seen as apparently characteristic of ankylosing spondylitis blood.

The antigens these receptors bind are not known. TCRdb used MiXCR to reprocess the 5' RACE reads, holding one entry per CDR3 protein. Altogether around 890,000 distinct CDR3 sequences are present, approximately 12% being singletons, with the ten largest covering 0.51%. Input material: blood, either unsorted or a sorted T cell fraction (not recorded which). Source of these receptors: a male donor with ankylosing spondylitis.

This chain's CDR3 is CASSYRASGGIYEQYF. The CDR3, as DNA: TGTGCCAGCAGTTACAGGGCTAGCGGGGGAATATACGAGCAGTACTTC. The chain is built from TRBV6-5 and TRBJ2-7, with 10 bases aligning to TRBD2. Germline CDR1 MNHEY, CDR2 SVGAGI. The length of the CDR3 is 16 residues. V lost 2 bases and J lost 4; bases outside the gene matches: 8.

The table lists this clonotype with a few counts. The V gene is TRBV6-1, the J gene TRBJ1-1, with TRBD1 matching 12 bases. The CDR3 is 16 amino acids. J was trimmed by 6 bases and V by 2 bases; bases with no gene match: 7. Per the germline V gene, CDR1 is MNHNS and CDR2 is SASEGT. The CDR3 spells CASSETPGQGAAEAFF. CDR3 nucleotide sequence: TGTGCCAGCAGTGAAACCCCGGGACAGGGGGCGGCTGAAGCTTTCTTT.

The V gene is TRBV28, the J gene TRBJ2-7; TRBD2 matches at 7 bases. V gave up 6 bases and J gave up 0 bases; unmatched junction bases: 20. The germline gives CDR1 MDHEN, CDR2 SYDVKM. This CDR3 has 19 residues. The CDR3 sequence: CASRERVGGRARSSYEQYF. The CDR3 DNA reads as TGTGCCAGCAGGGAAAGGGTAGGCGGGAGAGCTCGGAGCTCCTACGAGCAGTACTTC.

This rearrangement joins TRBV5-1 to TRBJ2-7; 11 bases align to TRBD1. There are 14 residues in the CDR3. The J segment lost 4 bases and the V segment lost 5 bases, leaving 5 bases of the junction unmatched. Germline V gene lookup returns CDR1 SGHRS and CDR2 YFSETQ. The CDR3 DNA reads as TGCGCCAGCAGTGGACAGGGGGCAAATTACGAGCAGTACTTC. It specifies CASSGQGANYEQYF. Full variable domain (outside the CDR3, taken from reference TRBV5-1 and TRBJ2-7): KAGVTQTPRYLIKTRGQQVTLSCSPISGHRSVSWYQQTPGQGLQFLFEYFSETQRNKGNFPGRFSGRQFSNSRSEMNVSTLELGDSALYLCASSGQGANYEQYFGPGTRLTVT.

The table lists this clonotype with many counts. This chain joins TRBV6-2 or TRBV6-3 and TRBJ1-5; no definite D call. The CDR3 consists of 14 residues. In germline, CDR1 is MNHEY, CDR2 SVGEGT. Trimming pared 0 bases from V and 4 bases from J, leaving 7 bases between. CDR3 sequence: CASSYSGRNQPQHF. DNA of the CDR3: TGTGCCAGCAGTTACTCGGGGAGAAATCAGCCCCAGCATTTT.

The chain recombines TRBV20-1 with TRBJ2-5; 7 bases are shared with TRBD1. Germline loops: CDR1 DFQATT, CDR2 SNEGSKA (reference sequence). The junction had 4 bases not matched to a gene; V was cut back by 3 bases and J by 3 bases. The CDR3 is 13 residues long. The CDR3 sequence is CSASDRVKETQYF. DNA for the CDR3: TGCAGTGCTAGTGACAGGGTAAAAGAGACCCAGTACTTC.

The chain has TRBV7-2 and TRBJ2-7, with 9 bases that match TRBD2. Looked up from germline, CDR1 is SGHTA and CDR2 is FQGNSA. The CDR3 covers 15 residues. After removal of 3 bases from V and 5 bases from J, the junction contained 8 bases not matched to a gene. CDR3 protein: CASSFRREGHHEQYF. The CDR3 region has the DNA TGTGCCAGCAGCTTTCGGCGGGAGGGTCACCACGAGCAGTACTTC.

The CDR3 protein is CAISVLGGGGDTQYF. CDR3 in DNA: TGTGCCATCAGTGTTCTGGGCGGCGGGGGGGATACGCAGTATTTT. The J gene is TRBJ2-3, the V gene TRBV10-3; 8 nucleotides line up with TRBD2. CDR3 length: 15 residues. The J segment lost 6 bases and the V segment lost 4 bases, leaving 9 bases of the junction unmatched. Per germline, CDR1 ENHRY and CDR2 SYGVKD.

This clonotype was observed a few times. The chain uses TRBV6-2 or TRBV6-3 and TRBJ2-1; D assignment may be TRBD1 or TRBD2 (5 bases each). Germline V gives CDR1 MNHEY, CDR2 SVGEGT. The CDR3 consists of 17 residues. Trimming left V 2 bases short and J 2 bases short, with 16 bases between. Written as DNA, the CDR3 is TGTGCCAGCAGTTACGCTGGGACCCCCGGGACCTACAATGAGCAGTTCTTC. Its translation is CASSYAGTPGTYNEQFF.

This clonotype has only a few counts. The chain recombines TRBV20-1 with TRBJ1-4; D perhaps matches TRBD1 (6 bases). Between the trimmed V and J ends, which lost 5 bases and 5 bases, there was a span of 15 bases. This CDR3 comprises 14 residues. The germline V gene has CDR1 DFQATT and CDR2 SNEGSKA (reference sequence). The CDR3 DNA reads as TGCAGTGCTTATTACAGGGCAGGGAATGAAAAACTGTTTTTT. Encoded protein: CSAYYRAGNEKLFF.

This clonotype was observed many times. The rearrangement uses TRBV9 and TRBJ2-3; 12 bases are a match to TRBD2. The CDR3 totals 17 residues. J was trimmed by 4 bases and V by 4 bases; bases with no gene match: 10. Germline CDR1 reads SGDLS; CDR2 reads YYNGEE. CDR3 amino acids: CASSPPPGLAGADTQYF. The CDR3 coding sequence is TGTGCCAGCAGCCCGCCCCCGGGACTAGCGGGCGCAGATACGCAGTATTTT.

This clonotype was seen repeatedly, ten times or more. This chain links TRBV6-5 with TRBJ1-2; D may be TRBD1 (5 bases). V lost 2 bases and J lost 6, with 13 bases in between. The CDR3 runs to 14 residues. CDR1 is MNHEY and CDR2 is SVGAGI in the germline V gene. The CDR3 coding sequence is TGTGCCAGCAGTTACCCCGACAGAGGGAATGGCTACACCTTC. As protein: CASSYPDRGNGYTF.

This clonotype was counted many times. The V and J genes are TRBV5-1 and TRBJ2-7; weak D call: TRBD2 (5 bases). V shed 0 bases and J shed 1 base, with 14 bases lying between them. From germline, CDR1 is SGHRS and CDR2 YFSETQ. This CDR3 has 16 amino acids. This CDR3 is CASSLVWGERSYEQYF. CDR3 DNA sequence: TGCGCCAGCAGCTTGGTCTGGGGAGAACGGTCCTACGAGCAGTACTTC.

The chain carries TRBV7-2 and TRBJ2-1, with 8 positions matching TRBD2. V was clipped by 1 base and J by 7 bases; unmatched bases: 3. The CDR3 spans 14 residues. Per the germline V gene, CDR1 is SGHTA and CDR2 is FQGNSA. CDR3 sequence: CASSLVGRVNEQFF. CDR3 DNA sequence: TGTGCCAGCAGCTTAGTCGGGAGGGTGAATGAGCAGTTCTTC.

The genes are TRBV27 and TRBJ2-7; perhaps D is TRBD1 or TRBD2 (7 bases each). V gave up 6 bases and J gave up 2 bases, with 20 bases separating them. The CDR3 covers 16 residues. The V gene's germline CDR1 is MNHEY and CDR2 SMNVEV (reference sequence). CDR3 nucleotide sequence: TGTGCCAGCAGAGGGGGAGGGACAGCGGCTACCTACGAGCAGTACTTC. This codes for CASRGGGTAATYEQYF.

CDR3 in amino acids: CASSQRNQETQYF. DNA of the CDR3: TGTGCCAGCAGTCAGCGTAACCAAGAGACCCAGTACTTC. The chain is built from TRBV28 and TRBJ2-5; D gene uncertain. Germline lookup yields CDR1 MDHEN and CDR2 SYDVKM. This CDR3 has 13 residues. Trimming removed 5 bases at V and 0 bases at J, with 7 bases between.

This clonotype was seen at least ten times. The V call is TRBV28, the J call TRBJ1-1; D is possibly TRBD1 (6 bases). The V end lost 3 bases, the J end lost 2 bases, and 10 bases lay between the germline ends. Germline CDR1 and CDR2: MDHEN and SYDVKM. The CDR3 sequence is 14 residues long. The CDR3 loop is CASSFPGANTEAFF. The CDR3 bases are TGTGCCAGCAGTTTTCCAGGGGCTAACACTGAAGCTTTCTTT.

The table lists this clonotype with many counts. The rearrangement joins TRBV12-3 or TRBV12-4 to TRBJ1-5; D remains ambiguous. The CDR3 is made up of 14 amino acids. V was cut by 3 bases and J by 4 bases, with 10 bases left in between. CDR3 region: CASSLWQANQPQHF. The CDR3, as DNA: TGTGCCAGCAGTTTGTGGCAGGCTAATCAGCCCCAGCATTTT.

This rearrangement joins TRBV18 to TRBJ2-3; D might be TRBD2 (5 bases). Trimming cost V 0 bases and J 2 bases, with 12 bases left between them. The CDR3 runs to 16 residues. Germline assignment: CDR1 KGHSH and CDR2 LQKENI. The CDR3 DNA follows: TGTGCCAGCTCACCACCGTCAGGACTTATCACAGATACGCAGTATTTT. Its translation is CASSPPSGLITDTQYF.

This clonotype has at least ten counts. The rearrangement uses TRBV7-2 and TRBJ2-1, with 9 bases matching TRBD2. CDR3 length equals 14 residues. Per germline, CDR1 SGHTA and CDR2 FQGNSA. Trimming removed 5 bases from V and 5 bases from J; junction bases left unmatched: 4. The CDR3 bases are TGTGCCAGCAGCCGTGCTAGCGGGAACAATGAGCAGTTCTTC. It codes for CASSRASGNNEQFF.

The chain links TRBV5-6 to TRBJ2-5; the D is unclear. Trimming left V 3 bases short and J 5 bases short, with 17 bases between. The CDR3 spans 15 residues. From germline, CDR1 is SGHDT and CDR2 YYEEEE. In nucleotides, the CDR3 is TGTGCCAGCAGCTGGTATGATAGGGCCGAGGAGACCCAGTACTTC. Amino acid sequence: CASSWYDRAEETQYF. Combining the CDR3 with reference TRBV5-6 and TRBJ2-5 gives the whole variable domain DAGVTQSPTHLIKTRGQQVTLRCSPKSGHDTVSWYQQALGQGPQFIFQYYEEEERQRGNFPDRFSGHQFPNYSSELNVNALLLGDSALYLCASSWYDRAEETQYFGPGTRLLVL.